This T cell receptor beta chain was found in a study of OX40 agonist ivuxolimab in advanced cancers. Across the study: An agonistic human IgG2 monoclonal antibody against OX40 (CD134) was given. Study-level points and caveats: By week 6 at 0.1 to 3.0 mg/kg, blood CD4+ and CD8+ T cells had expanded clonally.

Here immunoSEQ multiplex PCR was the method, and the copy in TCRdb shows in-frame clones only, minus some. The sample has under 50,000 clones; about 90% are singletons. Comments on this clone: Its antigen is unidentified.

V lost 0 bases, J lost 4 bases, and 11 bases lay in between. From germline, CDR1 is SGHRS and CDR2 YFSETQ. The CDR3 extends over 15 amino acids. Source: CD4+ or CD8+ T cells sorted from blood, taken in a trial of the OX40 agonist ivuxolimab. This sequence originates from an adult with an advanced solid tumor such as melanoma, head and neck, liver or kidney cancer. This chain connects TRBV5-1 to TRBJ1-3; D remains ambiguous. CDR3 in amino acids: CASSLAHGSGNTIYF. CDR3 DNA sequence: TGCGCCAGCAGCTTGGCCCACGGTTCGGGAAACACCATATATTTT.